Described below is a single TCR beta chain sequence and its context. The sample is drawn from a study of blood T cell repertoires in COVID-19. The germline V and J ends were trimmed by 7 bases and 6 bases, with 24 bases remaining between them. The V gene's germline CDR1 is LNHDA and CDR2 SQIVND (reference sequence). The CDR3 contains 16 residues. Sequenced by immunoSEQ multiplex PCR; TCRdb stores in-frame clones only, minus some. The data show about 180,000 clones, with 88% seen just once and about 8.4% held by the top ten. Participants, about 18 to 90 years old, spanned 25 or so US areas. Each participant's cohort was designated according to participant-reported clinical history. Symptom resolution, clearance, or two negative PCRs marked the recovered donors of Cohort 3.

The sample comprised PBMCs or T cells enriched from blood (not recorded which). J is TRBJ1-2 and V is TRBV19; tentative D call: TRBD1 (6 bases). The source is a woman between 18 and 30 years old who had recovered from COVID-19. CDR3 sequence reads: CASTTGELQLGNGYTF. DNA of the CDR3: TGTGCCAGTACGACAGGAGAACTCCAATTAGGGAATGGCTACACCTTC.